This record concerns one T cell receptor beta chain sequence. This CDR3 has 13 amino acids. Trimming pared 0 bases from V and 7 bases from J, leaving 10 bases between. CDR1 LGHNA and CDR2 YNFKEQ come from the germline V gene. The data stem from a study of control samples from healthy donors and cancer patients. The protocol was immunoSEQ multiplex PCR, while the TCRdb copy is restricted to in-frame clones and leaves out a portion. The sample contains about 130,000 clones, 70% to 90% of which appear only once. The chain combines TRBV4-2 with TRBJ2-7; D gene unclear. This clonotype originated in a man in his fifties in good health. The sequenced sample was blood. CDR3: CASSQDYGAEQYF. The CDR3 DNA follows: TGTGCCAGCAGCCAAGATTACGGCGCTGAGCAGTACTTC.